This paragraph covers one T cell receptor beta chain sequence. The data originate from a study of blood T cell repertoires in COVID-19. Study summary: Collection of acute and convalescent COVID-19 samples took place in the United States, Italy and Spain. T cells, B-cell-depleted T cells, or PBMCs supplied cDNA or gDNA.

Authors' data handling: The authors estimated nucleated cell counts from reference gene primer amplification. Using immunoSEQ multiplex PCR, the repertoire was profiled, and TCRdb retains in-frame clones only, with some absent. For V, J and clone size, that table is used; D and trimming come from the DNA. This sample carries about 200,000 clones, about nine tenths of them seen once, and the ten largest clones take approximately 6.7%. The sample consisted of peripheral blood. The receptor was derived from a man in his forties with acute or convalescent COVID-19.

The CDR3 nucleotides are TGTGCCAGCAGCTCACAAGGGACAGGGCAATCACCCCTCCACTTT. This translates into CASSSQGTGQSPLHF. The chain recombines TRBV5-5 with TRBJ1-6; 9 positions match TRBD1. J was trimmed by 10 bases and V by 3 bases; bases with no gene match: 8. The CDR3 totals 15 residues. Germline CDR1 SGHKS, CDR2 YYEKEE (reference sequence).